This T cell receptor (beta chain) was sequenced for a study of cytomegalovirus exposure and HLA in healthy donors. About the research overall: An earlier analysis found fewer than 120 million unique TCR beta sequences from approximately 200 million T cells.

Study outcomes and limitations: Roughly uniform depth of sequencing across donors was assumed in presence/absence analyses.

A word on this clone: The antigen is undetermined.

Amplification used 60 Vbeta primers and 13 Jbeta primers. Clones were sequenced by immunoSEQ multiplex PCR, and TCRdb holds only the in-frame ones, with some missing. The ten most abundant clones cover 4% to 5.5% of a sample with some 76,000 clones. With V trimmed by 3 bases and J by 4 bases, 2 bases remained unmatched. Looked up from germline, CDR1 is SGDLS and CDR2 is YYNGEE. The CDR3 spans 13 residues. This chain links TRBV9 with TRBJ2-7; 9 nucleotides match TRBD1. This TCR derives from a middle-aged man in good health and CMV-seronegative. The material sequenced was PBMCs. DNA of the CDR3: TGTGCCAGCAGCGGGACAGGGGATTACGAGCAGTACTTC. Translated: CASSGTGDYEQYF. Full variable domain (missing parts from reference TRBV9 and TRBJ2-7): DSGVTQTPKHLITATGQRVTLRCSPRSGDLSVYWYQQSLDQGLQFLIQYYNGEERAKGNILERFSAQQFPDLHSELNLSSLELGDSALYFCASSGTGDYEQYFGPGTRLTVT.